This T cell receptor beta chain is from a study of OX40 agonist ivuxolimab in advanced cancers. Study-level background: Ivuxolimab doses were 0.01, 0.1, 0.3, 1.5, 3 or 10 mg/kg every 2 weeks.

With autoimmune disease history or systemic immunosuppression, patients were excluded. Some clones are missing from TCRdb's copy, which holds only in-frame ones; the method was immunoSEQ multiplex PCR. The data contain tens of thousands of clones, 86% of them singletons. The sequencing here drew on CD4+ or CD8+ T cells sorted from blood, taken in a trial of the OX40 agonist ivuxolimab. The source of this sequence is an adult with an advanced solid tumor such as melanoma, head and neck, liver or kidney cancer.

CDR3 bases: TGCGCCAGCAGCTGGCAGTCTAGCGGTAACACCGGGGAGCTGTTTTTT. As protein: CASSWQSSGNTGELFF. The chain has TRBV5-1 and TRBJ2-2; 7 nucleotides line up with TRBD2. Germline trimming cut 3 bases from V and 2 bases from J; bases unmatched to any gene: 7. The CDR3 runs to 16 residues. Germline CDR1 and CDR2: SGHRS and YFSETQ.